This T cell receptor beta chain was retrieved from a study of T cell changes during pregnancy in multiple sclerosis. With V trimmed by 10 bases and J by 6 bases, 12 bases remained unmatched. Germline assignment: CDR1 SNHLY and CDR2 FYNNEI. The CDR3 totals 15 residues. Produced via immunoSEQ multiplex PCR; TCRdb's table is partial and in-frame only. The top ten hold 2.5% to 3.5% of the sample, which has about 65,000 clones, roughly 92% seen once. Sequenced here: CD8+ T cells from peripheral blood mononuclear cells, sampled in the third trimester of pregnancy. The receptor's source is a female donor in good health, enrolled as a control in a pregnancy study. V is TRBV2 and J is TRBJ2-5, with TRBD2 matching over 12 bases. CDR3 residues: CATPPTSGGLKTQYF. CDR3 DNA: TGTGCCACTCCCCCAACTAGCGGGGGGCTAAAGACCCAGTACTTC.